The 20 T cell receptor beta chains below come from one sample, sequenced in a study of shared clonotypes between healthy human individuals. Some clones are missing from TCRdb's copy, which holds only in-frame ones; the method was immunoSEQ multiplex PCR. The sample records around 1.1 million clones, approximately 80% being singletons. Source material: memory CD4+ T cells from PBMCs. Subset meaning: CD45RA-negative fraction. The receptors stem from a man younger than 30 in good health. Some clones in this sample may be carry-over from other donors' samples.

The chain employs TRBV7-9 and TRBJ1-2; D remains ambiguous. V was trimmed by 5 bases and J by 7 bases, leaving 11 bases between them. Germline-derived CDR1 and CDR2 are SEHNR and FQNEAQ (reference sequence). This CDR3 has 12 amino acids. The CDR3 DNA is TGTGCCAGCAGCGTAAACTATGGTGGCTACACCTTC. It codes for CASSVNYGGYTF.

Of note for this clone: At one end, the junction sequence differs from germline, possibly due to a read error. V usage is TRBV7-3 and J usage is TRBJ1-5; the D is unclear. CDR3 length: 13 amino acids. Germline V gene lookup returns CDR1 SGHTA and CDR2 FQGTGA. CDR3 amino acids: CVSSLLRDQPQHF. DNA of the CDR3: TGTGTCAGCAGCTTACTTAGGGATCAGCCCCAGCATTTT.

The chain has TRBV7-2 and TRBJ1-2; maybe TRBD1 (5 bases). V gave up 5 bases and J gave up 8 bases, with 18 bases separating them. Germline assignment: CDR1 SGHTA and CDR2 FQGNSA. This CDR3 region has 14 residues. In DNA form, the CDR3 reads TGTGCCAGCAGCGACCGGGACGGCGATCGGGGCTACACCTTC. Translating gives CASSDRDGDRGYTF.

V gene TRBV2 combines with J gene TRBJ2-7; either TRBD1 or TRBD2 may fit D (6 bases each). CDR1 and CDR2 (germline): SNHLY, FYNNEI. The CDR3 consists of 14 residues. The V end was cut by 2 bases, the J end by 3 bases, with 11 bases between. Written as DNA, the CDR3 is TGTGCCAGCAGTGAATTACAGGGAGGCTACGAGCAGTACTTC. Protein sequence: CASSELQGGYEQYF.

Concerning this clone itself: The same CDR3 can be traced to other DNA sequences in this sample. The chain is built from TRBV6-1 and TRBJ1-4; D is unclear. The length of the CDR3 is 10 residues. Germline loops: CDR1 MNHNS, CDR2 SASEGT. V was cut by 6 bases and J by 8 bases, with 4 bases left in between. CDR3 coding DNA: TGTGCCAGCAGGCGGGAAAAACTGTTTTTT. Translating gives CASRREKLFF.

The chain combines TRBV20-1 with TRBJ2-3; D call uncertain. This CDR3 region has 11 residues. Germline-derived CDR1 and CDR2 are DFQATT and SNEGSKA (reference sequence). Trimming shortened V by 2 bases and J by 6 bases, and 6 bases separated the two germline ends. Here the CDR3 DNA reads TGCAGTGCTAGACACCAGGATACGCAGTATTTT. Translating it yields CSARHQDTQYF.

This clone was counted between two and nine times. V and J are TRBV13 and TRBJ2-7, with 8 nucleotides matching TRBD1. Germline lookup yields CDR1 PRHDT and CDR2 FYEKMQ (reference sequence). V was clipped by 5 bases and J by 2 bases; unmatched bases: 17. This CDR3 contains 18 residues. The CDR3 nucleotides read TGTGCCAGCAGCAGGATATTGGACAGGGTAAGGGCCCCCTACGAGCAGTACTTC. This translates into CASSRILDRVRAPYEQYF.

The chain is built from TRBV6-1 and TRBJ2-1, with 7 nucleotides matching TRBD1. The CDR3 loop spans 14 amino acids. J gave up 12 bases and V 7 bases, and 15 bases lay outside the gene matches. The V gene's germline CDR1 is MNHNS and CDR2 SASEGT. This chain's CDR3 is CASTTLGNRDRQFF. The DNA of the CDR3 is TGTGCCAGCACCACACTTGGGAACCGGGACAGGCAGTTCTTC.

This clone appeared once. This rearrangement joins TRBV15 to TRBJ2-1, with D tentatively TRBD1 (6 bases). The CDR3 length is 18 residues. Per the germline V gene, CDR1 is LNHNV and CDR2 is YYDKDF (reference sequence). The V gene lost 7 bases and the J gene lost 0 bases, with 22 bases spanning the gap. CDR3 bases: TGTGCCACCACCAGGACGCTTGAGGGGGTTCTCTCCTACAATGAGCAGTTCTTC. Translation gives CATTRTLEGVLSYNEQFF.

About this clone itself: Other nucleotide sequences from this sample produce the same CDR3. The genes are TRBV5-4 and TRBJ2-5, with TRBD1 matching over 8 bases. V lost 0 bases and J lost 6; bases outside the gene matches: 1. This CDR3 contains 13 residues. Germline values: CDR1 SGHNT, CDR2 YYREEE (reference sequence). The CDR3 DNA reads TGTGCCAGCAGCTTGGGACAGGGGAAGACCCAGTACTTC. Amino acid sequence: CASSLGQGKTQYF.

The V and J genes are TRBV5-1 and TRBJ2-1, with 8 bases fitting TRBD1. CDR3 length: 13 residues. Germline values: CDR1 SGHRS, CDR2 YFSETQ. Trimming removed 7 bases from V and 5 bases from J; junction bases left unmatched: 5. CDR3 in amino acids: CASGSTGDNEQFF. For the CDR3, the DNA is TGCGCCAGCGGATCGACAGGGGACAATGAGCAGTTCTTC.

The V and J genes are TRBV28 and TRBJ1-5; D uncertain. The CDR3 sequence is 13 residues long. Between the trimmed V and J ends, which lost 3 bases and 6 bases, there was a span of 9 bases. CDR1 is MDHEN and CDR2 is SYDVKM in the germline V gene. The CDR3 loop is CASSFGDLQPQHF. The CDR3 DNA follows: TGTGCCAGCAGTTTCGGCGATCTTCAGCCCCAGCATTTT.

The rearrangement joins TRBV11-2 to TRBJ2-1, with 8 bases lining up with TRBD2. With 3 bases clipped from V and 0 bases from J, the junction kept 7 bases outside the gene matches. The CDR3 runs 17 residues. CDR1 and CDR2 from the germline V gene are SGHAT and FQNNGV. The CDR3 sequence is CASSFTSGVSSYNEQFF. The CDR3 DNA follows: TGTGCCAGCAGCTTCACTAGCGGTGTCAGCTCCTACAATGAGCAGTTCTTC.

The chain couples TRBV6-5 to TRBJ2-7; 7 bases map to TRBD1. The germline CDR1 and CDR2 sequences are MNHEY and SVGAGI. With 0 bases clipped from V and 2 bases from J, the junction kept 4 bases outside the gene matches. CDR3 size: 15 residues. The DNA for the CDR3 is TGTGCCAGCAGTTACTCGATCCAGGGGGCCTACGAGCAGTACTTC. Protein product: CASSYSIQGAYEQYF.

Of note for this clone: The sample has other DNA sequences that encode this CDR3 too. The chain has TRBV4-2 and TRBJ1-4, with a weak D call TRBD1 (5 bases). Trimming took 1 base from V and 7 from J, leaving 10 bases between them. Germline V gene sequence: CDR1 LGHNA, CDR2 YNFKEQ. The CDR3 loop spans 14 amino acids. The CDR3 coding sequence is TGTGCCAGCAGCCAAGGGGGGAGGTTTGAAAAACTGTTTTTT. Translation: CASSQGGRFEKLFF.

The genes are TRBV7-9 and TRBJ2-1; D remains ambiguous. The CDR3 is made up of 16 amino acids. Germline CDR1 reads SEHNR; CDR2 reads FQNEAQ (reference sequence). Trimming stripped 4 bases from V and 0 bases from J, with 13 bases between. The CDR3 nucleotides are TGTGCCAGCAGCTCGAGACTCAGCTCCTCCTACAATGAGCAGTTCTTC. Translating it yields CASSSRLSSSYNEQFF.

As for this clone: This specimen includes other DNA sequences encoding the same CDR3. This sequence joins TRBV5-1 and TRBJ1-2, with unresolved D. The V end was cut by 0 bases, the J end by 0 bases, with 6 bases between. The CDR3 is 14 residues long. The germline gives CDR1 SGHRS, CDR2 YFSETQ. CDR3 nucleotides: TGCGCCAGCAGCTTGGGTACAACTAACTATGGCTACACCTTC. Translating gives CASSLGTTNYGYTF. Complete variable domain (other parts from reference TRBV5-1 and TRBJ1-2): KAGVTQTPRYLIKTRGQQVTLSCSPISGHRSVSWYQQTPGQGLQFLFEYFSETQRNKGNFPGRFSGRQFSNSRSEMNVSTLELGDSALYLCASSLGTTNYGYTFGSGTRLTVV.

Concerning this clone itself: The same CDR3 is also encoded by other DNA sequences in this sample. This chain uses TRBV28 with TRBJ2-7, with a possible D match to TRBD2 (6 bases). V lost 5 bases and J 4 bases, leaving 12 bases between the germline ends. Germline V CDR1 and CDR2: MDHEN, SYDVKM. The CDR3 is made up of 13 amino acids. CDR3 coding DNA: TGTGCCAGCAGTCCCCCGGGACTTTACGAGCAGTACTTC. As protein: CASSPPGLYEQYF.

The gene calls are TRBV7-8 and TRBJ2-6; D is possibly TRBD1 (6 bases). The CDR3 length is 21 residues. Germline lookup yields CDR1 SGHVS and CDR2 FQNEAQ. V dropped 4 bases and J dropped 0 bases, with 25 bases sitting between them. This CDR3 is CASSSKRYEQGPSSGANVLTF. The CDR3 DNA reads TGTGCCAGCAGCTCTAAACGATACGAACAGGGTCCCAGCTCTGGGGCCAACGTCCTGACTTTC.

The gene calls are TRBV27 and TRBJ2-1; 9 nucleotides match TRBD2. The junction had 2 bases not matched to a gene; V was cut back by 3 bases and J by 8 bases. Germline CDR1 is MNHEY and CDR2 is SMNVEV (reference sequence). This CDR3 region has 13 residues. DNA for the CDR3: TGTGCCAGCAGTTTGCGGGAGGGCCATGAGCAGTTCTTC. Protein: CASSLREGHEQFF.